This T cell receptor (beta chain) comes out of a study of T cell changes during pregnancy in multiple sclerosis. The protocol was immunoSEQ multiplex PCR, while the TCRdb copy is restricted to in-frame clones and leaves out a portion. In the table there are 120,000 or so clones, 93% of which are singletons. Germline assignment: CDR1 SGHNT and CDR2 YENEEA. The CDR3 has 15 residues. V shed 1 base, J shed 4 bases, and the junction held 3 bases outside the gene matches. This TCR came from a female donor with multiple sclerosis, enrolled in a pregnancy study. The chain links TRBV11-3 to TRBJ2-2; TRBD1 matches 7 bases. The input for sequencing was peripheral blood, taken before pregnancy. CDR3 DNA sequence: TGTGCCAGCAGCTTAGGACAGGGTCGCACCGGGGAGCTGTTTTTT. This gives the protein CASSLGQGRTGELFF.